These 32 T cell receptor beta chains were all obtained from the same sample, sequenced in a study of blood T cell repertoires in COVID-19. Clones were read by immunoSEQ multiplex PCR, and TCRdb kept only the in-frame ones, dropping some. The sample lists approximately 27,000 clones, about 86% seen once, with 16% in the top ten. What was sequenced was peripheral blood. The receptors were gathered from an older man with acute or convalescent COVID-19.

The sample holds one count of this clone. The J gene is TRBJ2-7, the V gene TRBV6-2 or TRBV6-3; tentative D call: TRBD2 (5 bases). Trimming removed 5 bases from V and 1 base from J, with 12 bases in between. This CDR3 contains 14 residues. Per the germline V gene, CDR1 is MNHEY and CDR2 is SVGEGT. DNA of the CDR3: TGTGCCAGCAGTACGGGATATAGTTCCTACGAGCAGTACTTC. Translated, it gives CASSTGYSSYEQYF.

The chain has TRBV19 and TRBJ2-3; 10 bases agree with TRBD1. Unmatched junction bases numbered 7, after V lost 5 bases and J lost 2 bases. The CDR3 has 16 amino acids. CDR1 is LNHDA, CDR2 SQIVND, per germline (reference sequence). The CDR3 loop reads CASSYTGTGDTDTQYF. CDR3 DNA: TGTGCCAGTAGTTATACCGGGACAGGGGACACAGATACGCAGTATTTT.

The V and J genes are TRBV7-8 and TRBJ2-2, with 10 bases lining up with TRBD1. This CDR3 region has 16 residues. Per germline, CDR1 SGHVS and CDR2 FQNEAQ. The V segment lost 2 bases and the J segment 5 bases; nucleotides outside the gene matches: 5. In nucleotides, the CDR3 is TGTGCCAGCAGCTTACGGGACAGGGGAAGGACCGGGGAGCTGTTTTTT. Protein: CASSLRDRGRTGELFF.

The chain combines TRBV5-6 with TRBJ1-6, with 8 bases aligning to TRBD1. Germline assignment: CDR1 SGHDT and CDR2 YYEEEE. This CDR3 is built from 15 residues. Trimming cost V 4 bases and J 7 bases; bases outside gene matches: 7. In nucleotides, the CDR3 is TGTGCCAGCAGCCGAGACAGGGGCCAAAATTCACCCCTCCACTTT. Its protein product is CASSRDRGQNSPLHF.

V gene TRBV3-1 (or the pseudogene TRBV3-2) combines with J gene TRBJ2-1, with a weak D call TRBD1 (5 bases). This CDR3 has 16 residues. CDR1 and CDR2 (germline): LGHDT, YNNKEL (reference sequence). The V end was cut by 1 base, the J end by 9 bases, with 19 bases between. The CDR3: CASSQGFSGLLSEQFF. The DNA for the CDR3 is TGTGCCAGCAGCCAAGGATTCTCAGGGCTACTGAGTGAGCAGTTCTTC.

The gene calls are TRBV4-3 and TRBJ2-1; 7 positions match TRBD1. The CDR3 contains 14 residues. The V segment lost 3 bases and the J segment 4 bases; nucleotides outside the gene matches: 3. Germline CDR1 is LGHNA and CDR2 is YSLEER. CDR3 nucleotides: TGCGCCAGCAGCCAGCAGGGACAGTACAATGAGCAGTTCTTC. Its translation is CASSQQGQYNEQFF.

V and J are TRBV5-3 and TRBJ2-5; 8 positions match TRBD2. TRBV5-3 is an open reading frame whose function is uncertain. Unmatched junction bases numbered 7, after V lost 6 bases and J lost 0 bases. This CDR3 is built from 15 residues. CDR3 residues: CARITLAGHQETQYF. CDR3 sequence (DNA): TGTGCCAGAATTACCCTAGCGGGCCACCAAGAGACCCAGTACTTC.

The chain recombines TRBV19 with TRBJ1-5; D is possibly TRBD1 (5 bases). Germline lookup yields CDR1 LNHDA and CDR2 SQIVND (reference sequence). The CDR3 covers 15 residues. The V and J ends lost 5 bases and 4 bases respectively, with 15 bases between them. CDR3 bases: TGTGCCAGTAGTCAGCAGGGACTAGGAAATCAGCCCCAGCATTTT. This gives the protein CASSQQGLGNQPQHF. Together with reference TRBV19 and TRBJ1-5, the CDR3 gives the full variable domain: DGGITQSPKYLFRKEGQNVTLSCEQNLNHDAMYWYRQDPGQGLRLIYYSQIVNDFQKGDIAEGYSVSREKKESFPLTVTSAQKNPTAFYLCASSQQGLGNQPQHFGDGTRLSIL.

The chain joins TRBV28 to TRBJ1-1; 8 nucleotides align to TRBD1. CDR3 length equals 17 residues. Germline V gene sequence: CDR1 MDHEN, CDR2 SYDVKM. Trimming cost V 7 bases and J 1 base; bases outside gene matches: 14. DNA of the CDR3: TGTGCCAGCAACCCGACGCAGGGACAGGAGAAGAACACTGAAGCTTTCTTT. It is translated as CASNPTQGQEKNTEAFF.

This rearrangement joins TRBV7-2 to TRBJ1-2; D gene ambiguous. Germline CDR1 and CDR2: SGHTA and FQGNSA. V lost 5 bases to trimming and J lost 6 bases, with 16 bases between them. The CDR3 contains 14 residues. The CDR3 spells CASSLRALRDGYTF. CDR3 sequence (DNA): TGTGCCAGCAGCCTAAGAGCCCTGAGGGATGGCTACACCTTC.

The chain carries TRBV7-2 and TRBJ2-3; D remains ambiguous. The CDR3 runs 13 residues. V was shortened by 0 bases and J by 3 bases, with 4 bases between the two germline ends. Germline assignment: CDR1 SGHTA and CDR2 FQGNSA. Here the CDR3 reads CASSLAATDTQYF. For the CDR3, the DNA is TGTGCCAGCAGCTTAGCGGCTACAGATACGCAGTATTTT.

This rearrangement joins TRBV19 to TRBJ2-3; 8 bases match TRBD1. V was clipped by 5 bases and J by 3 bases; unmatched bases: 7. The CDR3 runs 15 residues. Per the germline V gene, CDR1 is LNHDA and CDR2 is SQIVND (reference sequence). For the CDR3, the DNA is TGTGCCAGTAGTTCAGGACAGGGAGGAACAGATACGCAGTATTTT. This gives the protein CASSSGQGGTDTQYF.

The chain carries TRBV7-9 and TRBJ1-4; the D gene is possibly TRBD1 (5 bases). The length of the CDR3 is 15 residues. The V end was cut by 1 base, the J end by 2 bases, with 8 bases between. The V gene's germline CDR1 is SEHNR and CDR2 FQNEAQ (reference sequence). CDR3 sequence: CASSLGGVTNEKLFF. The CDR3 DNA reads as TGTGCCAGCAGCTTAGGGGGGGTGACTAATGAAAAACTGTTTTTT.

This clone was recorded once. This sequence joins TRBV14 and TRBJ2-3; the D gene is possibly TRBD2 (6 bases). There are 16 residues in the CDR3. Looked up from germline, CDR1 is SGHDN and CDR2 is FVKESK. V gave up 4 bases and J gave up 4 bases, with 18 bases separating them. CDR3 sequence reads: CASSPGAGRGPDTQYF. The CDR3 coding sequence is TGTGCCAGCAGCCCCGGAGCGGGTCGAGGGCCAGATACGCAGTATTTT.

The rearrangement joins TRBV16 to TRBJ2-1; the D is unclear. Deletions cut 4 bases from V and 6 bases from J, with 10 bases between. This CDR3 is built from 13 residues. Per the germline V gene, CDR1 is KGHSY and CDR2 is FQNENV. The DNA for the CDR3 is TGTGCCAGCAGCCTCGAGGCGCTCAATGAGCAGTTCTTC. Its translation: CASSLEALNEQFF.

The rearrangement links TRBV14 to TRBJ2-3, with a weak D call TRBD2 (5 bases). Germline loops: CDR1 SGHDN, CDR2 FVKESK. This CDR3 has 17 amino acids. V lost 2 bases and J 2 bases, leaving 17 bases between the germline ends. This CDR3 is CASSQLLPGEITDTQYF. Here the CDR3 DNA reads TGTGCCAGCAGCCAACTCTTACCCGGGGAGATCACAGATACGCAGTATTTT.

The chain carries TRBV2 and TRBJ1-2; D ambiguous. The CDR3 covers 13 residues. Germline CDR1 and CDR2: SNHLY and FYNNEI. Trimming took 6 bases from V and 4 from J, leaving 12 bases between them. CDR3 nucleotides: TGTGCCAGCAGGGCAGAGGGAAGCTATGGCTACACCTTC. Its translation is CASRAEGSYGYTF.

The rearrangement joins TRBV16 to TRBJ1-5; D ambiguous. The germline V gene has CDR1 KGHSY and CDR2 FQNENV. With 4 bases removed from V and 1 base from J, the gap between germline ends came to 14 bases. The CDR3 is made up of 16 amino acids. CDR3 protein: CASSPILTGSNQPQHF. Here the CDR3 DNA reads TGTGCCAGCAGCCCGATTCTAACGGGGAGCAATCAGCCCCAGCATTTT.

This clone came up once. The gene calls are TRBV7-9 and TRBJ2-7, with D perhaps TRBD1 (5 bases). Per germline, CDR1 SEHNR and CDR2 FQNEAQ (reference sequence). V lost 6 bases, J lost 1 base, and 16 bases lay in between. The CDR3 has 15 amino acids. DNA of the CDR3: TGTGCCAGCAGTTCCGAGGACACCCCGTCCTACGAGCAGTACTTC. This gives the protein CASSSEDTPSYEQYF.

The chain joins TRBV7-3 to TRBJ2-5, with TRBD1 as a possible D gene (5 bases). Germline lookup yields CDR1 SGHTA and CDR2 FQGTGA. Trimming left V 2 bases short and J 2 bases short, with 6 bases between. CDR3 length: 13 residues. The CDR3 DNA follows: TGTGCCAGCAGCTTACAGGGACAAGAGACCCAGTACTTC. It yields the protein CASSLQGQETQYF.

This clone has just one count. V and J are TRBV7-9 and TRBJ1-1, with 7 positions matching TRBD1. Germline CDR1 SEHNR, CDR2 FQNEAQ (reference sequence). Losses at the gene ends were 5 bases for V and 4 bases for J; bases not matched to a gene: 16. The CDR3 runs to 17 residues. CDR3 residues: CASSPQSMVPGGTEAFF. The DNA of the CDR3 is TGTGCCAGCAGCCCCCAAAGTATGGTGCCAGGGGGCACTGAAGCTTTCTTT.

The CDR3 DNA follows: TGTGCCAGCAGTATCTATGGCGGCCAAGAGACCCAGTACTTC. Residues: CASSIYGGQETQYF. The chain employs TRBV5-4 and TRBJ2-5; D is ambiguous. The CDR3 is made up of 14 amino acids. The germline CDR1 and CDR2 sequences are SGHNT and YYREEE (reference sequence). V was pared by 5 bases and J by 1 base, with 12 bases between.

The chain recombines TRBV6-6 with TRBJ2-3; 7 bases map to TRBD2. Germline trimming cut 5 bases from V and 2 bases from J; bases unmatched to any gene: 4. Germline CDR1 is MNHNY and CDR2 is SVGAGI (reference sequence). CDR3 length equals 14 residues. The CDR3, as DNA: TGTGCCAGCAGTGAGCGGGAAGCCACAGATACGCAGTATTTT. This encodes CASSEREATDTQYF.

V and J are TRBV6-6 and TRBJ1-6; TRBD1 aligns across 9 bases. The germline CDR1 and CDR2 sequences are MNHNY and SVGAGI (reference sequence). V lost 8 bases to trimming and J lost 8 bases; unmatched junction nucleotides: 10. CDR3 size: 15 residues. The CDR3 here is CASGDRGVIDSPLHF. CDR3 sequence (DNA): TGTGCCAGCGGCGACAGGGGGGTTATAGATTCACCCCTCCACTTT.

CDR3 sequence reads: CASSRTASYEQYF. The CDR3 DNA follows: TGTGCCAGCAGCCGGACAGCCTCCTACGAGCAGTACTTC. The chain is built from TRBV3-1 (or the pseudogene TRBV3-2) and TRBJ2-7; D may be TRBD1 (6 bases). CDR1 and CDR2 from the germline V gene are LGHDT and YNNKEL (reference sequence). This CDR3 has 13 residues. V dropped 4 bases and J dropped 0 bases, with 7 bases sitting between them.

The V call is TRBV9, the J call TRBJ2-1, with 9 bases that match TRBD2. Germline lookup yields CDR1 SGDLS and CDR2 YYNGEE. There are 16 residues in the CDR3. The V gene end was trimmed by 0 bases and the J gene end by 1 base; junction bases not matched to a gene: 2. The CDR3: CASSVGSGRSYNEQFF. The CDR3, as DNA: TGTGCCAGCAGCGTAGGAAGCGGGAGGTCCTACAATGAGCAGTTCTTC.

V gene TRBV5-5 combines with J gene TRBJ2-2; TRBD2 agrees at 8 bases. The germline gives CDR1 SGHKS, CDR2 YYEKEE (reference sequence). The CDR3 spans 15 residues. The J segment lost 1 base and the V segment lost 5 bases, leaving 4 bases of the junction unmatched. The CDR3 protein is CASSPGTRNTGELFF. Written as DNA, the CDR3 is TGTGCCAGCAGTCCTGGGACTAGGAACACCGGGGAGCTGTTTTTT.

CDR3 DNA sequence: TGTGCCAGCATCTCCTTACTGGGACAGGGGCTCTTGGAGACCCAGTACTTC. Translated: CASISLLGQGLLETQYF. The chain combines TRBV5-8 with TRBJ2-5; 10 bases line up with TRBD1. The CDR3 has 17 amino acids. With 6 bases clipped from V and 5 bases from J, the junction kept 16 bases outside the gene matches. Germline loops: CDR1 SGHTS, CDR2 YDEGEE.

This clone occurred once. The rearrangement joins TRBV5-4 to TRBJ2-5; a possible D gene is TRBD2 (7 bases). The V end lost 4 bases, the J end lost 5 bases, and 18 bases lay between the germline ends. Germline V gene data show CDR1 as SGHNT and CDR2 as YYREEE (reference sequence). This CDR3 spans 15 amino acids. Here the CDR3 reads CASSQKGGGPETQYF. CDR3 sequence (DNA): TGTGCCAGCAGCCAAAAAGGGGGGGGTCCGGAGACCCAGTACTTC. Variable domain in full (rest from reference TRBV5-4 and TRBJ2-5): ETGVTQSPTHLIKTRGQQVTLRCSSQSGHNTVSWYQQALGQGPQFIFQYYREEENGRGNFPPRFSGLQFPNYSSELNVNALELDDSALYLCASSQKGGGPETQYFGPGTRLLVL.

The V and J genes are TRBV18 and TRBJ2-7, with 10 nucleotides matching TRBD2. Losses at the gene ends were 3 bases for V and 4 bases for J; bases not matched to a gene: 9. This CDR3 region has 16 residues. The germline gives CDR1 KGHSH, CDR2 LQKENI. CDR3 amino acids: CASSPTGLAGVYEQYF. CDR3 nucleotides: TGTGCCAGCTCACCGACGGGGCTAGCGGGAGTGTACGAGCAGTACTTC.

The chain carries TRBV19 and TRBJ2-7, with 8 bases fitting TRBD1. The CDR3 length is 16 residues. With V trimmed by 3 bases and J by 2 bases, 9 bases remained unmatched. Germline CDR1 and CDR2: LNHDA and SQIVND (reference sequence). CDR3 DNA: TGTGCCAGTAGTATTACGAGGACAGGGACCCCCTACGAGCAGTACTTC. It translates to CASSITRTGTPYEQYF.

The genes are TRBV5-6 and TRBJ1-1; D possibly corresponds to TRBD1 (6 bases). This CDR3 has 15 residues. Germline lookup yields CDR1 SGHDT and CDR2 YYEEEE. The germline V and J ends were trimmed by 4 bases and 3 bases, with 16 bases remaining between them. The DNA for the CDR3 is TGTGCCAGCAGCATCCCACAGGGAAGGGACACTGAAGCTTTCTTT. Translation gives CASSIPQGRDTEAFF.